The table lists the clone carrying this T cell receptor beta chain with a few counts. Its antigen is not known. This entry comes from a study of T cells in localized non-small cell lung cancer. The assay was immunoSEQ multiplex PCR, and TCRdb's table has in-frame clones only and misses some. Altogether some 18,000 clones are present, about 83% being singletons, with the ten largest covering 3.5% to 5.5%. The germline V gene encodes CDR1 SGHDT and CDR2 YYEEEE. Between the trimmed V and J ends, which lost 1 base and 4 bases, there was a span of 9 bases. This CDR3 spans 15 amino acids. Findings and limits, study-wide: Maximal T cell clonality occurred in uninvolved adjacent lung, with tumor ranking below it. Only one tumor region went through sequencing, so heterogeneity may still be there. A median of approximately 60 of the top 100 tumor clones appeared in adjacent lung, which was paired and uninvolved.

Sample: peripheral blood, taken before any cancer treatment. The receptor was derived from a man aged 40 to 70 with stage I lung adenocarcinoma. The V call is TRBV5-6, the J call TRBJ1-6; TRBD1 might be the D (5 bases). The CDR3 protein is CASSLLREYNSPLHF. CDR3 nucleotides: TGTGCCAGCAGCTTGCTCAGGGAGTATAATTCACCCCTCCACTTT.